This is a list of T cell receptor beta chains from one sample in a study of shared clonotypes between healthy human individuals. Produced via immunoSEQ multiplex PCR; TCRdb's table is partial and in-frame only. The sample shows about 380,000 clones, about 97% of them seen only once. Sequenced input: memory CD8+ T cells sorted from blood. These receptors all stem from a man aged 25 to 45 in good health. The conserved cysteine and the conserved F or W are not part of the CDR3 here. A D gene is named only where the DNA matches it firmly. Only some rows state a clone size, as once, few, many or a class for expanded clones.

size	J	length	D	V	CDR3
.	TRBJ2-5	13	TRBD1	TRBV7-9	ASSLSQGDSETQY
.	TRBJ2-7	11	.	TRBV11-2	ASSFGTSYEQY
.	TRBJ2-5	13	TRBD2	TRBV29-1	SVGWSREEKETQY
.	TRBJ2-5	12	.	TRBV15	ATSRDRREETQY
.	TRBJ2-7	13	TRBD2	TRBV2	ASSGVLAATYEQY
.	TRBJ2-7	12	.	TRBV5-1	ASSDYSRAYEQY
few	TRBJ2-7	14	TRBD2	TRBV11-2	ASSLLTLAGEDEQY
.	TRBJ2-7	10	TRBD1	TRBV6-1	ASNGQAYEQY
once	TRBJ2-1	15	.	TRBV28	ASRLISKGFPYNEQF
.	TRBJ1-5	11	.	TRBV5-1	ASSRDTNQPQH
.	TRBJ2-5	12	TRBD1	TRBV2	ASSDQGAIETQY
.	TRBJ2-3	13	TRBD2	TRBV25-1	ASSHPGTSGDTQY
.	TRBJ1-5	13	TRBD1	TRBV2	ASSEQGGSNQPQH
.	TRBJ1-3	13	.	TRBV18	ASSPQAASGNTIY
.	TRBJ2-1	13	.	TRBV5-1	ASRLYPDFGNEQF
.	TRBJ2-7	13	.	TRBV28	ASSLVRMSSYEQY
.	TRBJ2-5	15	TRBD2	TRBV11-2	ASSPPGLGRRGETQY
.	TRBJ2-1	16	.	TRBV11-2	ASSSPLPGGSMGNEQF
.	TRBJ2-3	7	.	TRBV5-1	ASRNTQY
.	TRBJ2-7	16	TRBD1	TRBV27	ASSFSIGQGSGLYEQY
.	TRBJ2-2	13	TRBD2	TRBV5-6	ASSASGGHTGELF
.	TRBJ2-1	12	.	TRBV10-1	ASRCFRASNEQF
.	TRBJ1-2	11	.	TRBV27	ASSPTGTYGYT
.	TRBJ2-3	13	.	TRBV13	ASSSLKRPTDTQY
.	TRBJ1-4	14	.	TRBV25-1	ASRGTLAMTAEKLF
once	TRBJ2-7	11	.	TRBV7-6	ASSLEIRDEQY
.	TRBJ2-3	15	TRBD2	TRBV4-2	ASSQGTSGFSTDTQY
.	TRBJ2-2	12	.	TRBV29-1	SVSLRVATGELF
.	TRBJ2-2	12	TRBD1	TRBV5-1	ASSTWTGSGELF
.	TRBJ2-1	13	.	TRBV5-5	ASSPPGVSYNEQF
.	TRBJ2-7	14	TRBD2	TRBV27	ASSRLAGGRAYEQY
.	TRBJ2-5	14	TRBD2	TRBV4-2	ASSQGGSGRRETQY
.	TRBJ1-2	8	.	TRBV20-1	SARGNGYT
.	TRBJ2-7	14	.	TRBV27	ASSLTPRSGDYEQY
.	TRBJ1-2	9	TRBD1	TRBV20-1	SALTGSGYT